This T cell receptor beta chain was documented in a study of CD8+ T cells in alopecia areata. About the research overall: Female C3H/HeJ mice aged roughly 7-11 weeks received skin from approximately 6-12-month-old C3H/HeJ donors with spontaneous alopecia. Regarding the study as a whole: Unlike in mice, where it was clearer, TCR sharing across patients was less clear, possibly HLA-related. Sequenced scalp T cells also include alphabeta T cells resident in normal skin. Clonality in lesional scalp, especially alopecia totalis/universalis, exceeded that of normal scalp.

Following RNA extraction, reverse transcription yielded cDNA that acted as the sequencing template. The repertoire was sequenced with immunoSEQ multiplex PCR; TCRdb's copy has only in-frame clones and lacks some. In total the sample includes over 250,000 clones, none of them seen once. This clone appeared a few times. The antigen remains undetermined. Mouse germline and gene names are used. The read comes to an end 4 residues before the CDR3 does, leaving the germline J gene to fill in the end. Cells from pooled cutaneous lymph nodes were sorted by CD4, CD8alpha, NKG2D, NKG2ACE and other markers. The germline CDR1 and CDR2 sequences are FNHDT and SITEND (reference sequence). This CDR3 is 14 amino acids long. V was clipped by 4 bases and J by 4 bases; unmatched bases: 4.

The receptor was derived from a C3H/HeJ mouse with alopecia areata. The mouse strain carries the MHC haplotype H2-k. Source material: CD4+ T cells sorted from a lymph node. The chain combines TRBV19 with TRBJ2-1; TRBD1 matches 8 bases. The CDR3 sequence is CASSPRTGYAEQFF. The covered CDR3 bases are TGTGCCAGCAGTCCCCGGACAGGGTATGCT.